This T cell receptor (beta chain) was documented in a study of OX40 agonist ivuxolimab in advanced cancers. Turning to the study itself: A mean age of about 59 years, range about 20 to 79, was recorded, and roughly 80% were male.

The CDR3 runs 16 residues. The germline V and J ends were trimmed by 0 bases and 1 base, with 13 bases remaining between them. Germline loops: CDR1 SGDLS, CDR2 YYNGEE. Only in-frame clones appear in the TCRdb table, and some are missing; sequencing was by immunoSEQ multiplex PCR. Of more than 70,000 clones listed, approximately 86% are singletons. Concerning this clone itself: No antigen is known for it.

Patients had blood sampled at baseline and again on cycle 4 day 1 and cycle 7 day 1. Broader study findings: Relative to CD4+, CD8+ T cells held more expanded clones on average.

The TCR comes from an adult with an advanced solid tumor such as melanoma, head and neck, liver or kidney cancer. V gene TRBV9 combines with J gene TRBJ2-5; D is unresolved. The input for sequencing was CD4+ or CD8+ T cells sorted from blood, taken in a trial of the OX40 agonist ivuxolimab. The CDR3 coding sequence is TGTGCCAGCAGCGTAGACGTAACAGCTTCCCAAGAGACCCAGTACTTC. This translates into CASSVDVTASQETQYF.